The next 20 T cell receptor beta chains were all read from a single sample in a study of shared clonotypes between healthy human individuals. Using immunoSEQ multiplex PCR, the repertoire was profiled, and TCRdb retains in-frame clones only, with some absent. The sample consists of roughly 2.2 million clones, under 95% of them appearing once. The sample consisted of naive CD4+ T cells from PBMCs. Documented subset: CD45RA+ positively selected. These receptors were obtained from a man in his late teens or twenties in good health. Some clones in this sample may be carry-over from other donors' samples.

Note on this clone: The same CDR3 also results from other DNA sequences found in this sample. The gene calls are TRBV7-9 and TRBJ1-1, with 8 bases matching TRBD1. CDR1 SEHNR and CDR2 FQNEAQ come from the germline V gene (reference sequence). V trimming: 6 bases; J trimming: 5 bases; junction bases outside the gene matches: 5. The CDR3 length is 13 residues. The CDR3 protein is CASSVQGGTEAFF. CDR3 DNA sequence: TGTGCCAGCAGTGTACAGGGGGGGACTGAAGCTTTCTTT.

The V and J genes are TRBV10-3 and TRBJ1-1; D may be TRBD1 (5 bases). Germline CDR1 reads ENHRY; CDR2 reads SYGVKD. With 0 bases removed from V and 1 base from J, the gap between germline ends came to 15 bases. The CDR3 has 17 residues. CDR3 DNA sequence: TGTGCCATCAGTGAGTCTTGGACACCCTTCGGGAACACTGAAGCTTTCTTT. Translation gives CAISESWTPFGNTEAFF.

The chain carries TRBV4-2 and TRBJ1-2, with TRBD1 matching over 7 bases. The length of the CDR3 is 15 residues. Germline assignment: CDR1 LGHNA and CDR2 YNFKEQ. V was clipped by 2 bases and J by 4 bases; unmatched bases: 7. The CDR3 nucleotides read TGTGCCAGCAGCCAAACCACAGGGGTGGGCTATGGCTACACCTTC. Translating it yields CASSQTTGVGYGYTF.

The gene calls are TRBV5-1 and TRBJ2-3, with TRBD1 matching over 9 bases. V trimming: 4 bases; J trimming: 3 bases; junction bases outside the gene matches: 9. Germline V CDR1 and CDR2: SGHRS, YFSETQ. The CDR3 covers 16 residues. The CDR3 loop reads CASSGTGFTVTDTQYF. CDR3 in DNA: TGCGCCAGCAGCGGGACAGGGTTTACTGTTACAGATACGCAGTATTTT.

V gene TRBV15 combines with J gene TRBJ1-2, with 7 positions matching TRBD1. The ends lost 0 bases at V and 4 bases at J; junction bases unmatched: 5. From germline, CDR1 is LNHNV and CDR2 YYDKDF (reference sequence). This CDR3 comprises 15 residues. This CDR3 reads CATSRETGVSYGYTF. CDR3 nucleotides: TGTGCCACCAGCAGAGAAACAGGGGTTAGCTATGGCTACACCTTC.

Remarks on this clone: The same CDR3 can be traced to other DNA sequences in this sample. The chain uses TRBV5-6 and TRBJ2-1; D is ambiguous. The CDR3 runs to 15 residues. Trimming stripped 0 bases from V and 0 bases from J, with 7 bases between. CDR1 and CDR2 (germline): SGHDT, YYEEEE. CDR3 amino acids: CASSLGPSSYNEQFF. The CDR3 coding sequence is TGTGCCAGCAGCTTGGGGCCTAGCTCCTACAATGAGCAGTTCTTC. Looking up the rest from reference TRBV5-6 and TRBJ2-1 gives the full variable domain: DAGVTQSPTHLIKTRGQQVTLRCSPKSGHDTVSWYQQALGQGPQFIFQYYEEEERQRGNFPDRFSGHQFPNYSSELNVNALLLGDSALYLCASSLGPSSYNEQFFGPGTRLTVL.

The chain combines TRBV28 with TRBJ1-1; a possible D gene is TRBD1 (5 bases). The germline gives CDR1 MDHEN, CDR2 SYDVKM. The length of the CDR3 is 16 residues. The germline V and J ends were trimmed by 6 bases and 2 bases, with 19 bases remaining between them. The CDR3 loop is CASRTGTFYSNTEAFF. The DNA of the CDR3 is TGTGCCAGCAGGACCGGGACTTTTTACTCAAACACTGAAGCTTTCTTT.

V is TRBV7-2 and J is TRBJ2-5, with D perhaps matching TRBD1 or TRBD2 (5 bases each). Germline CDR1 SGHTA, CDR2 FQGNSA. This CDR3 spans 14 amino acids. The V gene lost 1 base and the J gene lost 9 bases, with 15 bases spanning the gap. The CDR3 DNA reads TGTGCCAGCAGCTTAGTAGGGGTGGAGGTGTCCCAGTACTTC. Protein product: CASSLVGVEVSQYF.

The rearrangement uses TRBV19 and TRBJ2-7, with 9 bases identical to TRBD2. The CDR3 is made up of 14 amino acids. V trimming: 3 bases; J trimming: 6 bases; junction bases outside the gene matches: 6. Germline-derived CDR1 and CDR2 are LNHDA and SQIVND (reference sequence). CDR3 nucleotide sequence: TGTGCCAGTAGTATTGCGGGAGGGTTGACCGAGCAGTACTTC. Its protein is CASSIAGGLTEQYF.

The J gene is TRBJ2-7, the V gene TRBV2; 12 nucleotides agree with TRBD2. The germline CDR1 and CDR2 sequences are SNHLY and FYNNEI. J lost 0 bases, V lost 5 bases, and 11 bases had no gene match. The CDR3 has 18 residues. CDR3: CASSTGGLAGDYSYEQYF. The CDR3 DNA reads TGTGCCAGCAGTACAGGGGGACTAGCGGGCGATTACTCCTACGAGCAGTACTTC.

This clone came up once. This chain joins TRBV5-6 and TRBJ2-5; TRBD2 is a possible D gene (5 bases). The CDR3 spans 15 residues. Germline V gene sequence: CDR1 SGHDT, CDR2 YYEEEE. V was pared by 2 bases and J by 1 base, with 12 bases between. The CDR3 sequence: CASSLVGSAQETQYF. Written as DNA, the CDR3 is TGTGCCAGCAGCTTAGTGGGGAGCGCCCAAGAGACCCAGTACTTC.

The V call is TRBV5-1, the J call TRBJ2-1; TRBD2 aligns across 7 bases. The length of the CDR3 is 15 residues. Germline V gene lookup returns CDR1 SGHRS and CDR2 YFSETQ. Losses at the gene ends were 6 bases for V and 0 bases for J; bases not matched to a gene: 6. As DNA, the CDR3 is TGCGCCAGCACAATAGGACTAGGCTCCTACAATGAGCAGTTCTTC. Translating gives CASTIGLGSYNEQFF.

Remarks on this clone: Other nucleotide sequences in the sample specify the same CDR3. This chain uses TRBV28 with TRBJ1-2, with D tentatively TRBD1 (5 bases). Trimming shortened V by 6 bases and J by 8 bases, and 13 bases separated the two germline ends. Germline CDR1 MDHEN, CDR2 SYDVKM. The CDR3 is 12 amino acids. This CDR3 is CASSLGLGGYTF. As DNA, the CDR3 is TGTGCCAGCAGCCTGGGGCTAGGGGGCTACACCTTC.

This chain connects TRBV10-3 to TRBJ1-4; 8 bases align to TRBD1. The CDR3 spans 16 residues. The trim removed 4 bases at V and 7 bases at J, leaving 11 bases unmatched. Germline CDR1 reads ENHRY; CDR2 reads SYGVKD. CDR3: CAISASGTGGGEKLFF. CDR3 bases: TGTGCCATCAGTGCCTCCGGGACAGGAGGAGGTGAAAAACTGTTTTTT.

In DNA form, the CDR3 reads TGCAGCGTTGAACGGGGGTTTAGGGGTGAGCAGTTCTTC. Residues: CSVERGFRGEQFF. This chain connects TRBV29-1 to TRBJ2-1, with D possibly matching TRBD2 (6 bases). Germline V gene sequence: CDR1 SQVTM, CDR2 ANQGSEA. The CDR3 runs to 13 residues. The V end lost 2 bases, the J end lost 9 bases, and 14 bases lay between the germline ends.

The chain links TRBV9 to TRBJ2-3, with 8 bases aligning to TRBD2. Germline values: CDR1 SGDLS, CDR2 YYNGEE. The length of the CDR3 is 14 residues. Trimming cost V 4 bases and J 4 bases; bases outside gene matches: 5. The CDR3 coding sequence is TGTGCCAGCAGCCGATGGACTAGCCCAGATACGCAGTATTTT. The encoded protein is CASSRWTSPDTQYF.

The CDR3 bases are TGTGCCAGCAGTTTGCAGGGCAGGATGACGGGCGAGCAGTACTTC. It encodes CASSLQGRMTGEQYF. This chain uses TRBV28 with TRBJ2-7; the D gene is possibly TRBD1 (5 bases). The CDR3 is 15 amino acids. V was cut by 3 bases and J by 6 bases, with 18 bases left in between. Germline V CDR1 and CDR2: MDHEN, SYDVKM.

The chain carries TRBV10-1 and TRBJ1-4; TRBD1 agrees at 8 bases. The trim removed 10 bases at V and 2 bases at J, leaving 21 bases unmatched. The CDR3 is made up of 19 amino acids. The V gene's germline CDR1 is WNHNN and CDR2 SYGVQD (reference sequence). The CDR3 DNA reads TGCGCCACCCTTTTACCGGGACAGGTTGATTTGGAGACTAATGAAAAACTGTTTTTT. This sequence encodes CATLLPGQVDLETNEKLFF.

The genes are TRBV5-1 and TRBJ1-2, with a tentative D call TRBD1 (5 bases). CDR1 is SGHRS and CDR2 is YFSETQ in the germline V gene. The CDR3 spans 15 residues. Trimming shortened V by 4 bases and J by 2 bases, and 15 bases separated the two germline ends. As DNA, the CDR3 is TGCGCCAGCAGCCCGACTGGGGCTGTCAACTATGGCTACACCTTC. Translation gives CASSPTGAVNYGYTF.

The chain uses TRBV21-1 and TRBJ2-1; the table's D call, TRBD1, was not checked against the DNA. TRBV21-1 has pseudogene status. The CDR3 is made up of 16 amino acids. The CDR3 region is CASSNGSEGATGEQFF. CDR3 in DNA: TGTGCCAGCAGCAATGGGTCTGAGGGGGCCACAGGCGAGCAGTTCTTC.